Presented here are 8 T cell receptor beta chains from one specimen sequenced in a study of OX40 agonist ivuxolimab in advanced cancers. The repertoire was sequenced with immunoSEQ multiplex PCR; TCRdb's copy has only in-frame clones and lacks some. The profile covers about 100,000 clones, with about 89% appearing a single time and around 0.16% taken by the ten largest. The specimen comprised CD4+ or CD8+ T cells sorted from blood, sampled in a trial of the OX40 agonist ivuxolimab. The receptor set was obtained from an adult with an advanced solid tumor such as melanoma, head and neck, liver or kidney cancer.

The chain employs TRBV19 and TRBJ1-4; D perhaps matches TRBD1 (6 bases). The CDR3 is 16 amino acids. V lost 9 bases, J lost 0 bases, and 17 bases lay in between. Germline V gene sequence: CDR1 LNHDA, CDR2 SQIVND (reference sequence). The CDR3, as DNA: TGTGCCAGCACGGGACGGAGGACAGCAACTAATGAAAAACTGTTTTTT. Its protein product is CASTGRRTATNEKLFF.

This clone has only one observation. In DNA, the CDR3 is TGTGCCAGCAGCGTGACAGGGTCTAATGAAAAACTGTTTTTT. Translation: CASSVTGSNEKLFF. The chain couples TRBV9 to TRBJ1-4, with 7 bases aligning to TRBD1. The CDR3 extends over 14 amino acids. In germline, CDR1 is SGDLS, CDR2 YYNGEE. V trimming: 2 bases; J trimming: 3 bases; junction bases outside the gene matches: 1.

V usage is TRBV27 and J usage is TRBJ2-4, with TRBD1 matching over 7 bases. Looked up from germline, CDR1 is MNHEY and CDR2 is SMNVEV (reference sequence). This CDR3 comprises 19 residues. V trimming: 2 bases; J trimming: 1 base; junction bases outside the gene matches: 14. The CDR3 sequence: CASSLEGTGVRFAKNIQYF. The CDR3 DNA is TGTGCCAGCAGTTTAGAGGGTACAGGGGTTCGGTTTGCCAAAAACATTCAGTACTTC.

V usage is TRBV28 and J usage is TRBJ1-2; no clear D gene. V was cut by 5 bases and J by 2 bases, with 18 bases left in between. This CDR3 is 16 amino acids long. The V gene's germline CDR1 is MDHEN and CDR2 SYDVKM. The CDR3 region has the DNA TGTGCCAGCAGTCCAATGGGCGGGGATAGGAACTATGGCTACACCTTC. Amino acid sequence: CASSPMGGDRNYGYTF.

This clone was counted a single time. The chain combines TRBV10-3 with TRBJ2-5, with D uncertain. Trimming removed 3 bases at V and 1 base at J, with 12 bases between. CDR1 is ENHRY, CDR2 SYGVKD, per germline. The CDR3 length is 15 residues. The CDR3 spells CAISDGRAPQETQYF. The CDR3 DNA sequence: TGTGCCATCAGTGATGGCCGGGCCCCCCAAGAGACCCAGTACTTC.

The chain carries TRBV5-1 and TRBJ2-2, with D possibly TRBD2 on 5 matching bases. Deletions cut 0 bases from V and 2 bases from J, with 14 bases between. The CDR3 has 17 residues. Germline-derived CDR1 and CDR2 are SGHRS and YFSETQ. CDR3 nucleotides: TGCGCCAGCAGCTTGGGTGGACGGGGATACAACACCGGGGAGCTGTTTTTT. Protein sequence: CASSLGGRGYNTGELFF.

V is TRBV6-5 and J is TRBJ1-1; 7 bases fit TRBD1. Germline V gene sequence: CDR1 MNHEY, CDR2 SVGAGI. Trimming removed 6 bases from V and 4 bases from J; junction bases left unmatched: 5. CDR3 size: 13 residues. The CDR3 protein is CASSPYRGTEAFF. CDR3 in DNA: TGTGCCAGCAGCCCTTACAGGGGCACTGAAGCTTTCTTT.

The chain employs TRBV2 and TRBJ2-1; TRBD2 aligns across 7 bases. The ends lost 6 bases at V and 1 base at J; junction bases unmatched: 3. The germline V gene has CDR1 SNHLY and CDR2 FYNNEI. The CDR3 totals 14 residues. The CDR3 coding sequence is TGTGCCAGCAGCGGGAGGCTATCCTACAATGAGCAGTTCTTC. It specifies CASSGRLSYNEQFF.